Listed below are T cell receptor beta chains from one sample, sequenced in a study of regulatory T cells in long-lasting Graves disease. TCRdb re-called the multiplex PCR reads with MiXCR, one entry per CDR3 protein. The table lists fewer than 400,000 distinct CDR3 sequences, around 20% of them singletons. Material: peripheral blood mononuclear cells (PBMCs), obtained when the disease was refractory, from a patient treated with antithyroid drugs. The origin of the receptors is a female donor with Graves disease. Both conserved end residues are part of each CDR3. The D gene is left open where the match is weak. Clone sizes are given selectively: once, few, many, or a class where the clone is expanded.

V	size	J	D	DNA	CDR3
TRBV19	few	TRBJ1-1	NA	TGTGCCAGTACAACCAGGCCGGGGAACACTGAAGCTTTCTTT	CASTTRPGNTEAFF
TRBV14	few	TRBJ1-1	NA	TGTGCCAGCAGCCTCCTATCATCGAATCCGGCTTTCTTT	CASSLLSSNPAFF
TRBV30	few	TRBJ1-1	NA	TGTGCCTGGAGTGTAGACACTGAAGCTTTCTTT	CAWSVDTEAFF
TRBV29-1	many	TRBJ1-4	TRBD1	TGCAGCGTCGGGGACAGGGTAGATGAAAAACTGTTTTTT	CSVGDRVDEKLFF
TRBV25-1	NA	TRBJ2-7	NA	TGTGCCAGCAGTGATAGGACGTCACCGATTTACGAGCAGTACTTC	CASSDRTSPIYEQYF
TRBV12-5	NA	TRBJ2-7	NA	TGTGCTAGTGGTTTGGCAACCCGGGGATACGAGCAGTACTTC	CASGLATRGYEQYF
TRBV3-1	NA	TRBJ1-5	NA	TGTGCCAGCAGCCAAGGGGCAGGGCTCCGGAAGGGTGAGCCCCAGCATTTT	CASSQGAGLRKGEPQHF
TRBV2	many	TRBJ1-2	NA	TGTGCCAGCATTGGCGATGGCTACACCTTC	CASIGDGYTF
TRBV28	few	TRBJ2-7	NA	TGTGCCAGCAGTTGGGGGACGAACTCCTACGAGCAGTACTTC	CASSWGTNSYEQYF
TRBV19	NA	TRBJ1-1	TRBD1	TGTGCCAGTAGTACCCCCGGACAGGCGAAAACTGAAGCTTTCTTT	CASSTPGQAKTEAFF
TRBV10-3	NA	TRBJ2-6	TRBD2	TGTGCCATCAGACCGGGACTAGCGTCTGGGGCCAACGTCCTGACTTTC	CAIRPGLASGANVLTF
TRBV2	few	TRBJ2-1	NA	TGTGCCAGCAAGGATCGGGCAGGGGACAATGAGCAGTTCTTC	CASKDRAGDNEQFF
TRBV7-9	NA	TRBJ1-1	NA	TGTGCCAGCAGCTTAGAAGGGGGGCGAGCTTTCTTT	CASSLEGGRAFF
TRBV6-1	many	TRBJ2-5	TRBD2	TGTGCCAGCAGTCTAGCGGGGTCTTTGGGGACCCAGTACTTC	CASSLAGSLGTQYF
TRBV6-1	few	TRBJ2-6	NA	TGTGCCAGCACCCCCACAGGGACTGGGGCCAACGTCCTGACTTTC	CASTPTGTGANVLTF
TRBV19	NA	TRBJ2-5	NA	TGTGCCAGTAGAATACAGGGAACAGAGACCCAGTACTTC	CASRIQGTETQYF
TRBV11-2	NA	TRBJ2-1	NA	TGTGCCAGCAGCTTTATTTTCTCCTCCTACAATGAGCAGTTCTTC	CASSFIFSSYNEQFF
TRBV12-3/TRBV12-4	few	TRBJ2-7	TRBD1	TGTGCCAGCAGTCCCTTTCAGGGACAGACTTCCGAGCAGTACTTC	CASSPFQGQTSEQYF
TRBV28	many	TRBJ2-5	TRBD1	TGTGCCAGCAGTTTTCAGGGACAGGGAGAGACCCAGTACTTC	CASSFQGQGETQYF
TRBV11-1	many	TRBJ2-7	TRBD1	TGTGCCAGCAGCTTAGCGCGGGGACAGGGGACCTACGAGCAGTACTTC	CASSLARGQGTYEQYF
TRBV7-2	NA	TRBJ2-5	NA	TGTGCCAGCGGCTTGGGACTCCTAGAGACCCAGTACTTC	CASGLGLLETQYF
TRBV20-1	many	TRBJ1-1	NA	TGCAGTGCTAGAGACCCCTCTTTGGGGAACACTGAAGCTTTCTTT	CSARDPSLGNTEAFF
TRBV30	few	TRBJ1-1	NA	TGTGCCTGGAGTGAGGCGAGAGCTTTCTTT	CAWSEARAFF
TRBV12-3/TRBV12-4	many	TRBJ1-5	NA	TGTGCCAGCAGCCCTGGACTCGGGAGCAATCAGCCCCAGCATTTT	CASSPGLGSNQPQHF
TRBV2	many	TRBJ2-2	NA	TGTGCCAGCAGTTATGGGAGTTACGCCGGGGAGCTGTTTTTT	CASSYGSYAGELFF
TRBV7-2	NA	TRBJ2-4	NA	TGTGCCAGCAGCTTAGCGTTCGGGTTTCCGACCAAAAACATTCAGTACTTC	CASSLAFGFPTKNIQYF
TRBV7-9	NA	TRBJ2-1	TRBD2	TGTGCCAGCAGCTCCAGGACTAGCTTAAATGAGCAGTTCTTC	CASSSRTSLNEQFF
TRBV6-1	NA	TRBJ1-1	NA	TGTGCCAGCAGTAAACAGCCTGTCGGGAACACTGAAGCTTTCTTT	CASSKQPVGNTEAFF
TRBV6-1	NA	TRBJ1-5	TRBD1	TGTGCCAGCAGTCAGGACAGGGGGAATTATCAGCCCCAGCATTTT	CASSQDRGNYQPQHF
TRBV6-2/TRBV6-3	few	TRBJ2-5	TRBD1	TGTGCCAGCAGAGACAGGGGGGCTCCAGGAGAGACCCAGTACTTC	CASRDRGAPGETQYF
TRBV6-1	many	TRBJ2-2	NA	TGTGCCAGCACCTCAGCGAGTTGGCTGTTTTTT	CASTSASWLFF
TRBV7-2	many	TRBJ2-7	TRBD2	TGTGCCAGCAGACTTACTCTAGCGGGAGGGTATACCTACGAGCAGTACTTC	CASRLTLAGGYTYEQYF
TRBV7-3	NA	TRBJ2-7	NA	TGTGCCAGCAGCCAACACCCCGGGAGATACTACGAGCAGTACTTC	CASSQHPGRYYEQYF
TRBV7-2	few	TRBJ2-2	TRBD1	TGTGCCAGCAGCCTCTCCCTCGGGACAGGATCCACCGGGGAGCTGTTTTTT	CASSLSLGTGSTGELFF
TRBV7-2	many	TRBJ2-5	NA	TGTGCCAGCAGCTCGGTTAGGGGGGAGACCCAGTACTTC	CASSSVRGETQYF
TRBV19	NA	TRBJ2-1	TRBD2	TGTGCCAGTAAGACTAGCGCTAGCGGGAGCAATGAGCAGTTCTTC	CASKTSASGSNEQFF
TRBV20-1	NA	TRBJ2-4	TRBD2	TGCAGTGCTACCCCCGCGGGAGAAAACATTCAGTACTTC	CSATPAGENIQYF
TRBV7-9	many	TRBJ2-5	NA	TGTGCCAGCAGCACCTCCCAGGGCCCAAGTGCGGAGACCCAGTACTTC	CASSTSQGPSAETQYF
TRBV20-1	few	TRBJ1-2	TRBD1	TGCAGTGCTAGAGATGCCACAGGGGCTCCCTATGGCTACACCTTC	CSARDATGAPYGYTF
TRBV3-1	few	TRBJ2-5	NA	TGTGCCAGCAGCCAAGATGGGACACGACAAGAGACCCAGTACTTC	CASSQDGTRQETQYF
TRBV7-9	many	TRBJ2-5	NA	TGTGCCAGCAGCCCAGGACCCCTTTTGGGGGAGACCCAGTACTTC	CASSPGPLLGETQYF
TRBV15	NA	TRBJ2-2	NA	TGTGCCACCAGCAGAGATCCAGCGGTCGGGGAGCTGTTTTTT	CATSRDPAVGELFF
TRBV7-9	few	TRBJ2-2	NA	TGTGCCAGCAGCCGCGTTCAGGGGAATACCGGGGAGCTGTTTTTT	CASSRVQGNTGELFF
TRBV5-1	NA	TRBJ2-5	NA	TGCGCCAGCAGCTTGGGGCAGGGAGGACCGGAGACCCAGTACTTC	CASSLGQGGPETQYF
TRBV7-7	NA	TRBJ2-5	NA	TGTGCTAGCAGCTTAACCCTAGGAGAGACCCAGTACTTC	CASSLTLGETQYF
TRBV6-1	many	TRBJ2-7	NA	TGTGCCAGCCACACCTCCCCGTATTACGAGCAGTACTTC	CASHTSPYYEQYF
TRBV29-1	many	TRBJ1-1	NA	TGCACCGTTACAGGGTTGGGGGACACTGAAGCTTTCTTT	CTVTGLGDTEAFF
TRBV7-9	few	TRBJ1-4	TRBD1	TGTGCCAGCAGCTCGGACAGGCCATCGAATGAAAAACTGTTTTTT	CASSSDRPSNEKLFF
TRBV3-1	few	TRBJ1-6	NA	TGTGCCAGCAGCCATACAGGGCCTCTTAATTCACCCCTCCACTTT	CASSHTGPLNSPLHF
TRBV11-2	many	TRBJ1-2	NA	TGTGCCAGCAGCTTCGTCGACGAATATGGCTACACCTTC	CASSFVDEYGYTF
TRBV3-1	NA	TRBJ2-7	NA	TGTGCCAGCAGCCAAGATTTGTCCTCCTACGAGCAGTACTTC	CASSQDLSSYEQYF
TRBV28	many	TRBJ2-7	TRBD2	TGTGCCAGCAGTTCTCGGACTAGCGGGAGTTTTGGCCCCGAGCAGTACTTC	CASSSRTSGSFGPEQYF
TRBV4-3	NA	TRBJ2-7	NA	TGCGCCAGCAGCCAAGAGCCCGGGTCCTACGAGCAGTACTTC	CASSQEPGSYEQYF
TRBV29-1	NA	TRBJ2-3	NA	TGCAGCGTTGAAGAAGGCGCCGTGGATACGCAGTATTTT	CSVEEGAVDTQYF
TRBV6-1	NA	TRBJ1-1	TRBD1	TGTGCCAGCAGGTCAGGGGGGCAGGGCACTGAAGCTTTCTTT	CASRSGGQGTEAFF